These T cell receptor beta chains were read from a single sample in a study of blood T cell repertoires in COVID-19. Profiling relied on immunoSEQ multiplex PCR, and the TCRdb table lists in-frame clones only, not all of them. The sample carries approximately 100,000 clones, approximately 69% recorded once. Sequencing used peripheral blood. These receptors all stem from a man at least 80 years old with acute or convalescent COVID-19. Each CDR3 is given with its conserved first and last residue.

TRBV2 CASAPGEVGELFF
TRBV20-1 CSARGTGGNFNEQFF
TRBV11-2 CASSLDLGLAVSSYEQYF
TRBV4-3 CASSQDQGGEKLFF
TRBV18 CASSPSWQVLETQYF
TRBV27 CASSPYDRAGGYTF
TRBV12-3/TRBV12-4 CASSPGGPQHF
TRBV6-5 CAAGRRGRNTEAFF
TRBV12-5 CASGLGRGARSEQFF
TRBV27 CASSLLVTGESPLHF
TRBV28 CASIPARGRGVSTEAFF
TRBV7-9 CASSLGAVNTGNTIYF
TRBV19 CAASSTRGTEAFF
TRBV9 CASSVVGGDNSPLHF
TRBV11-3 CASSSGTSGGTDTQYF
TRBV5-1 CASTPRSGDNSPLHF
TRBV5-6 CASGGRGEQFF
TRBV3-1/TRBV3-2 CASSQGTGGNTIYF
TRBV25-1 CATDRGATGELFF
TRBV15 CATSRQGAAGANVLTF
TRBV10-3 CAIAQGNQPQHF
TRBV20-1 CSAKEMPEAFF
TRBV29-1 CSVEGPETQYF
TRBV5-4 CASSLTGPYGYTF
TRBV24-1 CATSAPLGGVGTDTQYF
TRBV19 CASSIEAGLWGYEQFF
TRBV9 CASRQGLRGGYTF
TRBV7-6 CASSPGTAHQETQYF
TRBV18 CASYPDRFSTDTQYF
TRBV7-9 CASTPSSSYNSPLHF